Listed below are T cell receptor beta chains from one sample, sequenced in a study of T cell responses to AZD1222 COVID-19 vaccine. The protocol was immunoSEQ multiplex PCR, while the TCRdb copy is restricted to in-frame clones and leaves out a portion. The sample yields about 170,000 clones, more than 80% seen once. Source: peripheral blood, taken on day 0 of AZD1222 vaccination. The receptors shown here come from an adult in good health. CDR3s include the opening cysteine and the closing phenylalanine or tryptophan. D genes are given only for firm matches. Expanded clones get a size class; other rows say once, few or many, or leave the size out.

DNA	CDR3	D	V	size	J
TGCGCCAGCAGCTTGGCACAGGGCACAGATACGCAGTATTTT	CASSLAQGTDTQYF	-	TRBV5-1	-	TRBJ2-3
TGTGCCAGCAGTACAGGGGGGAGCACTGAAGCTTTCTTT	CASSTGGSTEAFF	TRBD1	TRBV6-5	-	TRBJ1-1
TGTGCCAGCAGCACCGGGGACAGGGTGGGCACTGAAGCTTTCTTT	CASSTGDRVGTEAFF	TRBD1	TRBV9	-	TRBJ1-1
TGCGCCAGCAGCCTACGACAGGGGGCCTGGGAGACCCAGTACTTC	CASSLRQGAWETQYF	TRBD1	TRBV4-1	-	TRBJ2-5
TGTGCCAGCAGAAAGGACCCTCTTCGATTTCGGAACACCATATATTTT	CASRKDPLRFRNTIYF	-	TRBV3-1/TRBV3-2	-	TRBJ1-3
TGTGCCAGCAGCTTATATCGGGGGCTCTCCTACAATGAGCAGTTCTTC	CASSLYRGLSYNEQFF	-	TRBV7-9	-	TRBJ2-1
TGTGCCAGCAGCGCAAACCCCGGGGGGACTGAAGCTTTCTTT	CASSANPGGTEAFF	-	TRBV9	-	TRBJ1-1
TGTGCCAGCAGCTTATCTTTTGACGAGCAGTACTTC	CASSLSFDEQYF	-	TRBV7-2	-	TRBJ2-7
TGTGCCACCAGCAGAGGCGGGAGCGCGGGGACCTCGGATACGCAGTATTTT	CATSRGGSAGTSDTQYF	TRBD2	TRBV15	-	TRBJ2-3
TGTGCCAGTAGTCTGGGGACAGGGGCGGTCAATGAGCAGTTCTTC	CASSLGTGAVNEQFF	TRBD1	TRBV19	once	TRBJ2-1
TGTGCCAGCAGTGAAGGTGGATTCTCTGGAAACACCATATATTTT	CASSEGGFSGNTIYF	-	TRBV2	-	TRBJ1-3
TGTGCCAGCAGTTACCTGGACAGTTCAACTAATGAAAAACTGTTTTTT	CASSYLDSSTNEKLFF	-	TRBV6-2/TRBV6-3	-	TRBJ1-4
TGTGCCAGTAGTACCCGCTTGGACGGGAAGAACTATGGCTACACCTTC	CASSTRLDGKNYGYTF	-	TRBV19	once	TRBJ1-2
TGTGCCAGTAGTATAGCAACCGGGGACTACAATGAGCAGTTCTTC	CASSIATGDYNEQFF	-	TRBV19	once	TRBJ2-1
TGTGCCACCAGCAGTGTGGCAGCCCGAGGTGGCTACACCTTC	CATSSVAARGGYTF	-	TRBV15	-	TRBJ1-2
TGTGCCAGCAGCCTCGATAATTCACCCCTCCACTTT	CASSLDNSPLHF	-	TRBV2	-	TRBJ1-6
TGTGCCAGTAGTATAGGAGGGGCCAGGGAGACCCAGTACTTC	CASSIGGARETQYF	-	TRBV19	once	TRBJ2-5
TGTGCCAGCAGTTTGGCAGGGGGTGGCAATCAGCCCCAGCATTTT	CASSLAGGGNQPQHF	TRBD1	TRBV28	many	TRBJ1-5
TGTGCCATCAATACAGGGGACCAAGCTAACTATGGCTACACCTTC	CAINTGDQANYGYTF	TRBD1	TRBV10-3	-	TRBJ1-2
TGTGCCTGTGACAGGGGCTCTGGAAACACCATATATTTT	CACDRGSGNTIYF	TRBD1	TRBV30	-	TRBJ1-3
TGTGCCAGCAGCTCCCTCCGGGACACCAGCTCCTACGAGCAGTACTTC	CASSSLRDTSSYEQYF	-	TRBV7-9	few	TRBJ2-7
TGTGCCAGCAGTTTGGGGCGATTCCCCACTGAAGCTTTCTTT	CASSLGRFPTEAFF	-	TRBV28	-	TRBJ1-1
TGTGCCAGCAGCCCAAAAACCTCCGGACAGGGCTGGGAGAATGAAAAACTGTTTTTT	CASSPKTSGQGWENEKLFF	TRBD1	TRBV7-3	-	TRBJ1-4
TGTGCCAGCAGTTTAGCGACGTTTTATGGCTACACCTTC	CASSLATFYGYTF	-	TRBV12-3/TRBV12-4	-	TRBJ1-2
TGTGCCAGCAGTGGACTCTCTGGAAACACCATATATTTT	CASSGLSGNTIYF	-	TRBV25-1	-	TRBJ1-3
TGTGCCAGCAGTTTAGCCCAGGGCAGCACCAATTCACCCCTCCACTTT	CASSLAQGSTNSPLHF	-	TRBV28	-	TRBJ1-6
TGTGCCAGCAGCTTAGTTGGTCATGTCGGGAGTAGGAGGAATGAGCAGTTCTTC	CASSLVGHVGSRRNEQFF	-	TRBV7-9	few	TRBJ2-1
TGTGCCAGCAGTCAAAAGGGGGTTTGGGAAAAACTGTTTTTT	CASSQKGVWEKLFF	-	TRBV28	few	TRBJ1-4
TGTGCCAGCAGTTACGACAACTATAGCAATCAGCCCCAGCATTTT	CASSYDNYSNQPQHF	-	TRBV28	once	TRBJ1-5
TGTGCCAGCAGCCCCCTCACAGGGGGCTTCTACGAGCAGTACTTC	CASSPLTGGFYEQYF	TRBD1	TRBV11-2	-	TRBJ2-7
TGCGCCAGCAGCCAAGATACGGAAGAGACCCAGTACTTC	CASSQDTEETQYF	-	TRBV4-1	-	TRBJ2-5
TGCAGTGCTAGGGGGACAGCGTCTTACACCTTC	CSARGTASYTF	TRBD1	TRBV20-1	-	TRBJ1-2